This T cell receptor beta chain appears in the sequencing data of a study of T-cell memory formation after mild COVID-19. Study conclusions and caveats: The study found balanced CD4/CD8 in clones contracting day 15 to 85 and a CD4+ lean in later expanders. Mainly in CM and EM were contracting CD4+ clones; CD8+ were in EMRA.

CDR1 and CDR2 from the germline V gene are LGHDT and YNNKEL (reference sequence). The CDR3 totals 14 residues. Trimming pared 1 base from V and 4 bases from J, leaving 8 bases between. In this sample, this clonotype turned up a few times. Its antigen is still unknown. TCRdb itself ran the 5' RACE reads through MiXCR, one entry per CDR3 protein. The table has roughly 310,000 distinct CDR3 sequences, about 16% seen once; the top ten hold around 22%. The rearrangement uses TRBV3-1 and TRBJ1-3; D is unclear. Sequenced material: PBMCs or a T cell subset sorted from them (not recorded which). The sequence came from a man aged 18 to 30 who had mild COVID-19 (a few samples of this study predate the infection). Cell type and time point are not known. This CDR3 reads CASSQGGGGNTIYF. The DNA for the CDR3 is TGTGCCAGCAGCCAAGGCGGAGGAGGAAACACCATATATTTT.